This T cell receptor (beta chain) was identified during a study of cytomegalovirus exposure and HLA in healthy donors. The overall study: Within the Caucasian-associated ancestry cluster were around 81% of the 398 genotyped donors. Notes on the study in general: The investigators catalogued some 150 TCR beta chains as cytomegalovirus-associated. A later analysis showed that HLA-associated TCR beta chains had undergone more clonal expansion than equally common others.

Remarks on this clone: Its antigen is undetermined.

The CDR3 sequence is 15 residues long. Germline assignment: CDR1 SGHRS and CDR2 YFSETQ. Trimming took 3 bases from V and 9 from J; bases not matched to a gene: 14. The PCR had 60 Vbeta and 13 Jbeta primers. Under the authors' procedure: Counted up in a later analysis, unique TCR beta chains came to about 80 million, with some 11 million shared. The method was immunoSEQ multiplex PCR; TCRdb's version includes in-frame clones alone and lacks a portion of them. That table supplies the V and J calls and clone size; D and trimming were determined from the DNA. Of about 110,000 clones listed, about 74% are singletons.

Specimen: PBMCs. V usage is TRBV5-1 and J usage is TRBJ2-7; the match to TRBD1 covers 8 bases. This clonotype was sampled from a female donor in good health and CMV-seropositive. The CDR3 loop reads CASSSAMDRAGGQYF. For the CDR3, the DNA is TGCGCCAGCAGCTCGGCTATGGACAGGGCAGGAGGGCAGTACTTC.